These T cell receptor beta chains were read from a single sample in a study of beta chain features in type 1 diabetes. Data came from immunoSEQ multiplex PCR; TCRdb stores just in-frame clones and leaves some out. Among under 950,000 clones, roughly 17% were seen once, and the ten largest hold about 0.025%. Source material: naive CD4+ T cells from blood. The source is a woman aged 18-29 years in good health. Each CDR3 is given with its conserved first and last residue. D genes are given only for firm matches. Expanded clones are given a class, and other clones once, few, many or no size at all.

d_call	v_call	j_call	clone_size	cdr3_aa	cdr3_nt
TRBD1	TRBV28	TRBJ2-3	few	CASSQGGGGGDTQYF	TGTGCCAGCAGTCAAGGGGGCGGAGGTGGAGATACGCAGTATTTT
TRBD1	TRBV7-6	TRBJ1-5	few	CASSPDRVGPQHF	TGTGCCAGCAGCCCGGACAGGGTGGGGCCCCAGCATTTT
-	TRBV7-9	TRBJ1-5	-	CASSRIQGQPQHF	TGTGCCAGCAGTCGGATACAAGGTCAGCCCCAGCATTTT
-	TRBV27	TRBJ1-1	-	CASSLPGDTEAFF	TGTGCCAGCAGTTTACCAGGGGACACTGAAGCTTTCTTT
-	TRBV6-5	TRBJ2-2	-	CASSYPRLGTGELFF	TGTGCCAGCAGTTACCCGAGATTGGGAACCGGGGAGCTGTTTTTT
TRBD2	TRBV27	TRBJ2-7	-	CASSLVSGRSGEQYF	TGTGCCAGCAGTTTAGTTTCCGGGAGGTCGGGCGAGCAGTACTTC
-	TRBV6-4	TRBJ2-1	few	CASSEQGDYYNEQFF	TGTGCCAGCAGTGAGCAGGGGGACTACTACAATGAGCAGTTCTTC
TRBD1	TRBV28	TRBJ2-7	-	CASSFNRGLSYEQYF	TGTGCCAGCAGTTTTAACAGGGGGTTATCCTACGAGCAGTACTTC
-	TRBV15	TRBJ2-7	-	CATSSALKDEQYF	TGTGCCACCAGCAGCGCCCTCAAGGACGAGCAGTACTTC
-	TRBV23-1	TRBJ2-5	many	CASSQGRGAKETQYF	TGCGCCAGCAGTCAGGGCAGGGGGGCCAAAGAGACCCAGTACTTC
-	TRBV6-6	TRBJ2-6	-	CAISLEQSSGANVLTF	TGTGCCATCAGCCTGGAACAGAGCTCTGGGGCCAACGTCCTGACTTTC
TRBD1	TRBV7-2	TRBJ2-7	-	CASSLVLTGAQDEQYF	TGTGCCAGCAGCTTAGTCTTGACAGGGGCTCAGGACGAGCAGTACTTC
TRBD2	TRBV18	TRBJ2-5	-	CASSPPNLSGSDRQETQYF	TGTGCCAGCTCACCACCGAATCTCAGCGGGAGTGATCGGCAAGAGACCCAGTACTTC
TRBD1	TRBV19	TRBJ2-7	few	CASSMGDRRLYEQYF	TGTGCCAGTAGTATGGGGGACAGGCGACTTTACGAGCAGTACTTC
-	TRBV10-3	TRBJ1-2	few	CATLEGNNNYGYTF	TGTGCCACCCTTGAGGGGAACAATAACTATGGCTACACCTTC
-	TRBV28	TRBJ1-2	few	CASQTPGYGYTF	TGTGCCAGCCAAACGCCCGGCTATGGCTACACCTTC
-	TRBV6-4	TRBJ1-4	-	CASRGTQGTNEKLFF	TGTGCCAGCCGGGGCACGCAGGGGACTAATGAAAAACTGTTTTTT
TRBD1	TRBV7-2	TRBJ2-1	few	CASSRTGYNEQFF	TGTGCCAGCAGCAGGACAGGTTACAATGAGCAGTTCTTC
TRBD1	TRBV7-9	TRBJ2-1	few	CASSLRRQGALYNEQFF	TGTGCCAGCAGCTTGAGGCGACAGGGGGCTTTATACAATGAGCAGTTCTTC
TRBD1	TRBV18	TRBJ2-7	few	CASSRAGTGSYEQYF	TGTGCCAGCTCACGCGCCGGGACAGGCTCCTACGAGCAGTACTTC
-	TRBV5-6	TRBJ2-1	-	CASSFGGPGHEQFF	TGTGCCAGCAGCTTCGGAGGGCCAGGGCATGAGCAGTTCTTC
TRBD1	TRBV19	TRBJ1-2	-	CASSTRQGGNYGYTF	TGTGCCAGTAGTACACGACAGGGGGGGAACTATGGCTACACCTTC
TRBD1	TRBV28	TRBJ1-2	-	CASRLTGAVSGYTF	TGTGCCAGCAGGCTCACAGGGGCCGTAAGTGGCTACACCTTC
-	TRBV5-4	TRBJ1-5	few	CASSLGAGDQPQHF	TGTGCCAGCAGCTTGGGGGCAGGCGATCAGCCCCAGCATTTT
-	TRBV6-1	TRBJ2-7	-	CASSVDRSYEQYF	TGTGCCAGCAGTGTCGACAGGAGCTACGAGCAGTACTTC
TRBD2	TRBV10-2	TRBJ2-6	few	CASSGPQLSGLAGSSGANVLTF	TGCGCCAGCAGTGGCCCACAGTTATCGGGACTAGCCGGAAGCTCCGGGGCCAACGTCCTGACTTTC
-	TRBV25-1	TRBJ2-7	-	CASSRDIYEQYF	TGTGCCAGCAGCCGGGACATCTACGAGCAGTACTTC
TRBD2	TRBV27	TRBJ2-1	few	CASSQPGLAGNNEQFF	TGTGCCAGCAGTCAACCGGGACTAGCGGGAAACAATGAGCAGTTCTTC
-	TRBV15	TRBJ1-1	-	CATSNLFGPHTEAFF	TGTGCCACCAGCAACTTGTTCGGGCCCCATACTGAAGCTTTCTTT
TRBD1	TRBV6-5	TRBJ1-4	-	CASSGQGNEKLFF	TGTGCCAGCTCTGGACAGGGGAATGAAAAACTGTTTTTT
-	TRBV15	TRBJ2-1	-	CATSRDSFNEQFF	TGTGCCACCAGCAGGGACAGCTTCAATGAGCAGTTCTTC
TRBD2	TRBV7-8	TRBJ2-7	-	CASSRGGPKREQYF	TGTGCCAGCAGCCGGGGAGGGCCGAAGAGGGAGCAGTACTTC
TRBD1	TRBV2	TRBJ2-3	few	CASRVSRDRERDTQYF	TGTGCCAGCAGAGTCTCCCGCGACAGGGAGAGAGATACGCAGTATTTT
TRBD1	TRBV14	TRBJ2-5	few	CASSVDREETQYF	TGTGCCAGCAGCGTGGACAGGGAAGAGACCCAGTACTTC
-	TRBV20-1	TRBJ2-7	-	CSGTVNYEQYF	TGCAGTGGGACAGTCAACTACGAGCAGTACTTC
TRBD1	TRBV2	TRBJ2-1	-	CASRDRTGGHGEQFF	TGTGCCAGCAGAGATCGGACAGGGGGCCATGGTGAGCAGTTCTTC
-	TRBV11-2	TRBJ2-7	few	CASRGGNEQYF	TGTGCCAGCAGAGGTGGAAACGAGCAGTACTTC
-	TRBV7-2	TRBJ2-3	-	CASSGGARTRDTQYF	TGTGCCAGCAGCGGGGGGGCGAGGACAAGAGATACGCAGTATTTT
-	TRBV18	TRBJ2-7	few	CASSLRDSYEQYF	TGTGCCAGCTCACTCCGGGACTCTTACGAGCAGTACTTC
TRBD1	TRBV29-1	TRBJ1-1	-	CSAYPGQAVAEAFF	TGCAGCGCCTACCCGGGACAGGCAGTGGCTGAAGCTTTCTTT
TRBD2	TRBV5-1	TRBJ2-5	few	CASSLRLAGSQETQYF	TGCGCCAGCAGCTTGAGACTAGCGGGGAGCCAAGAGACCCAGTACTTC
TRBD2	TRBV9	TRBJ2-3	-	CASSATSGREAVYF	TGTGCCAGCAGCGCGACTAGCGGGAGGGAGGCAGTGTATTTT
-	TRBV20-1	TRBJ1-2	few	CSARGVGGYTF	TGCAGTGCTAGAGGAGTAGGTGGCTACACCTTC
TRBD1	TRBV16	TRBJ2-7	-	CASSQPTRQGLGQYF	TGTGCCAGCAGCCAACCCACCCGACAGGGGTTGGGGCAGTACTTC
TRBD2	TRBV27	TRBJ2-7	few	CASTPIPSGSFYEQYF	TGTGCCAGCACTCCCATCCCTAGCGGGAGTTTCTACGAGCAGTACTTC
TRBD1	TRBV7-8	TRBJ2-7	few	CASSKTGTAAYEQYF	TGTGCCAGCAGCAAAACCGGGACAGCAGCCTACGAGCAGTACTTC
-	TRBV28	TRBJ1-5	-	CASLLGGIGNQPQHF	TGTGCCAGCTTACTGGGGGGTATTGGCAATCAGCCCCAGCATTTT
-	TRBV7-2	TRBJ2-3	-	CASSWGAGPGTDTQYF	TGTGCCAGCAGCTGGGGGGCGGGGCCGGGCACAGATACGCAGTATTTT
-	TRBV27	TRBJ2-7	few	CASSPGTGVHEQYF	TGTGCCAGCAGCCCTGGAACGGGAGTGCACGAGCAGTACTTC
-	TRBV6-6	TRBJ2-1	few	CASQEEGVGSYNEQFF	TGTGCCAGCCAAGAAGAGGGAGTAGGGTCCTACAATGAGCAGTTCTTC
TRBD2	TRBV2	TRBJ2-7	-	CASSEALAGGPHEQYF	TGTGCCAGCAGTGAAGCGCTTGCGGGAGGGCCGCACGAGCAGTACTTC
-	TRBV9	TRBJ1-2	few	CASSVGPGNEDYTF	TGTGCCAGCAGCGTAGGCCCCGGGAACGAGGACTACACCTTC
TRBD1	TRBV6-1	TRBJ2-3	-	CASRVGGRTDTQYF	TGTGCCAGCAGGGTAGGGGGCCGCACAGATACGCAGTATTTT